A selection of T cell receptor beta chains follows, all from one sample in a study of identical twins. Using its own MiXCR run on the 5' RACE reads, TCRdb lists one record per CDR3 protein. Here the sample spans about 490,000 distinct CDR3 sequences, roughly 15% being singletons. Another study also made use of these data, one on yellow fever vaccine responses in identical twins.

The sequencing input was CD4+ T cells sorted from blood. The receptors shown here come from a woman younger than 30 in good health. Each CDR3 is given with its conserved first and last residue. The D gene is left open where the match is weak. Size tells how often a clone was seen (once, few, many) or the class of an expanded clone, and some rows leave it out.

size,J,V,length,D,CDR3,DNA
few,TRBJ1-5,TRBV7-9,15,.,CASSLHGSGNQPQHF,TGTGCCAGCAGCTTACATGGGTCCGGCAATCAGCCCCAGCATTTT
.,TRBJ2-1,TRBV20-1,15,TRBD2,CSARQTSGSGDEQFF,TGCAGTGCTAGACAAACTAGCGGGAGCGGCGATGAGCAGTTCTTC
once,TRBJ2-3,TRBV7-9,16,TRBD1,CASSLAQGARADTQYF,TGTGCCAGCAGCTTAGCACAGGGGGCGAGGGCAGATACGCAGTATTTT
few,TRBJ2-1,TRBV5-1,15,.,CASSSPSGVYNEQFF,TGCGCCAGCAGCTCTCCTTCGGGGGTCTACAATGAGCAGTTCTTC
many,TRBJ2-7,TRBV12-3/TRBV12-4,14,.,CASTPRQTSYEQYF,TGTGCCAGCACTCCTCGACAGACATCCTACGAGCAGTACTTC
.,TRBJ2-7,TRBV10-1,13,.,CASSESLGDEQYF,TGCGCCAGCAGTGAGTCGCTTGGTGACGAGCAGTACTTC
many,TRBJ2-2,TRBV12-3/TRBV12-4,12,TRBD1,CASGQGTGELFF,TGTGCCAGCGGACAGGGAACCGGGGAGCTGTTTTTT
.,TRBJ2-7,TRBV5-5,15,TRBD1,CASSRQGPPAYEQYF,TGTGCCAGCAGCCGACAGGGGCCCCCCGCCTACGAGCAGTACTTC
.,TRBJ1-2,TRBV29-1,13,TRBD1,CSVGTGTNYGYTF,TGCAGCGTTGGGACAGGGACCAACTATGGCTACACCTTC
.,TRBJ2-3,TRBV12-3/TRBV12-4,11,.,CASMLTDTQYF,TGTGCCAGCATGCTCACAGATACGCAGTATTTT
few,TRBJ1-3,TRBV13,16,.,CASSRFATGIRNTIYF,TGTGCCAGCAGCCGTTTCGCGACGGGGATAAGAAACACCATATATTTT
few,TRBJ1-4,TRBV7-9,14,.,CASSLRSTNEKLFF,TGTGCCAGCAGCCTTAGGTCAACTAATGAAAAACTGTTTTTT
many,TRBJ1-5,TRBV12-3/TRBV12-4,13,.,CASSSGAGQPQHF,TGTGCCAGCAGTTCAGGGGCCGGTCAGCCCCAGCATTTT
.,TRBJ2-7,TRBV7-9,15,TRBD1,CASSAGQGVTYEQYF,TGTGCCAGCAGCGCGGGACAGGGGGTTACATACGAGCAGTACTTC
few,TRBJ2-5,TRBV5-1,14,.,CASSSGLQKETQYF,TGCGCCAGCAGCTCGGGACTTCAGAAAGAGACCCAGTACTTC
few,TRBJ1-2,TRBV5-1,13,.,CASSFDTNYGYTF,TGCGCCAGCAGCTTTGACACCAACTATGGCTACACCTTC
many,TRBJ2-2,TRBV29-1,14,TRBD2,CSAPGGQNTGELFF,TGCAGCGCCCCGGGAGGGCAGAACACCGGGGAGCTGTTTTTT
few,TRBJ1-2,TRBV10-3,15,.,CAISEWGQNNYGYTF,TGTGCCATCAGTGAGTGGGGACAAAATAACTATGGCTACACCTTC
.,TRBJ2-7,TRBV29-1,12,TRBD2,CSVEGGGYEQYF,TGCAGCGTTGAAGGCGGGGGCTACGAGCAGTACTTC
many,TRBJ1-1,TRBV5-1,14,.,CASSLPVGNTEAFF,TGCGCCAGCAGCTTACCCGTAGGGAACACTGAAGCTTTCTTT
few,TRBJ1-1,TRBV28,11,.,CASIGGSEAFF,TGTGCCAGCATCGGGGGATCCGAAGCTTTCTTT
few,TRBJ2-3,TRBV27,16,TRBD2,CASTLPLAGGADTQYF,TGTGCCAGCACCCTTCCTCTAGCGGGGGGAGCAGATACGCAGTATTTT
few,TRBJ1-1,TRBV4-1,15,.,CASSLYRDSGTEAFF,TGCGCCAGCAGCCTCTACAGGGATTCGGGCACTGAAGCTTTCTTT
.,TRBJ1-6,TRBV7-9,16,TRBD1,CASSLGWGQGISPLHF,TGTGCCAGCAGCTTAGGGTGGGGACAGGGGATTTCACCCCTCCACTTT
few,TRBJ2-2,TRBV7-9,15,.,CASSLGSLDTGELFF,TGTGCCAGCAGCTTAGGCAGTCTCGACACCGGGGAGCTGTTTTTT
few,TRBJ2-3,TRBV20-1,14,.,CSARAYRETYTQYF,TGCAGTGCTAGAGCCTACAGGGAAACTTATACGCAGTATTTT
few,TRBJ1-5,TRBV9,13,.,CASSVDRFQPQHF,TGTGCCAGCAGCGTAGACCGTTTCCAGCCCCAGCATTTT
few,TRBJ2-3,TRBV20-1,12,.,CSAPLGRDTQYF,TGCAGTGCTCCACTAGGGAGGGATACGCAGTATTTT
many,TRBJ1-5,TRBV18,17,.,CASSAYNDRPPNQPQHF,TGTGCCAGCTCAGCCTATAACGACCGGCCACCCAATCAGCCCCAGCATTTT
many,TRBJ2-3,TRBV12-3/TRBV12-4,11,.,CASSQTDTQYF,TGTGCCAGCAGTCAGACAGATACGCAGTATTTT
.,TRBJ2-2,TRBV27,19,TRBD1,CASSPPGQGLSSNTGELFF,TGTGCCAGCAGTCCCCCGGGACAGGGGCTGTCTTCGAACACCGGGGAGCTGTTTTTT
few,TRBJ2-7,TRBV7-9,14,.,CASSLAGLNYEQYF,TGTGCCAGCAGCTTAGCGGGACTGAACTACGAGCAGTACTTC
once,TRBJ1-3,TRBV11-2,14,TRBD1,CASEKGAIGNTIYF,TGTGCCAGCGAGAAGGGGGCAATTGGAAACACCATATATTTT
few,TRBJ2-1,TRBV29-1,10,.,CSAEYNEQFF,TGCAGCGCGGAGTACAATGAGCAGTTCTTC
few,TRBJ2-7,TRBV5-1,17,.,CASSLGLLTGPSYEQYF,TGCGCCAGCAGCTTGGGTCTTTTAACAGGGCCATCCTACGAGCAGTACTTC
.,TRBJ2-3,TRBV5-1,17,TRBD1,CASGNIQGARGTDTQYF,TGCGCCAGCGGAAATATACAGGGGGCGAGAGGCACAGATACGCAGTATTTT
few,TRBJ2-7,TRBV12-3/TRBV12-4,15,.,CASSYSGGSFYEQYF,TGTGCCAGCAGCTACAGTGGCGGGTCCTTCTACGAGCAGTACTTC
few,TRBJ2-2,TRBV24-1,13,.,CATSGSQTGELFF,TGTGCCACCAGTGGCAGTCAAACCGGGGAGCTGTTTTTT
.,TRBJ2-7,TRBV20-1,13,.,CSASGGGSYEQYF,TGCAGTGCTAGTGGGGGGGGCTCGTACGAGCAGTACTTC
.,TRBJ2-1,TRBV6-5,17,TRBD2,CASSYSGLAGAYNEQFF,TGTGCCAGCAGTTACTCGGGACTAGCGGGGGCTTACAATGAGCAGTTCTTC
few,TRBJ2-1,TRBV24-1,13,TRBD1,CATSGQGAGEQFF,TGTGCCACCAGCGGACAGGGGGCCGGTGAGCAGTTCTTC